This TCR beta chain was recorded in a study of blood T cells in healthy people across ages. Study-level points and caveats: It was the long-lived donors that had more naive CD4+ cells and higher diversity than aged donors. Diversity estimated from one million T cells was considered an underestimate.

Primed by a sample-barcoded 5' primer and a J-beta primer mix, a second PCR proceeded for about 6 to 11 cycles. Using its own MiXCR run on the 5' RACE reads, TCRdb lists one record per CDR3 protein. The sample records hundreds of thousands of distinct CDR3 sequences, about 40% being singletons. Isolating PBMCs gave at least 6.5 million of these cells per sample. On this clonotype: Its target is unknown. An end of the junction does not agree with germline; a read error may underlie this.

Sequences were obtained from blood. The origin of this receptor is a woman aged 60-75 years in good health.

The CDR3 loop reads CVSSPGQGIYEQYF. In nucleotides, the CDR3 is TGTGTCAGCAGTCCGGGACAGGGGATCTACGAGCAGTACTTC. The chain is built from TRBV12-3 or TRBV12-4 and TRBJ2-7, with 10 nucleotides matching TRBD1. The CDR3 loop spans 14 amino acids.